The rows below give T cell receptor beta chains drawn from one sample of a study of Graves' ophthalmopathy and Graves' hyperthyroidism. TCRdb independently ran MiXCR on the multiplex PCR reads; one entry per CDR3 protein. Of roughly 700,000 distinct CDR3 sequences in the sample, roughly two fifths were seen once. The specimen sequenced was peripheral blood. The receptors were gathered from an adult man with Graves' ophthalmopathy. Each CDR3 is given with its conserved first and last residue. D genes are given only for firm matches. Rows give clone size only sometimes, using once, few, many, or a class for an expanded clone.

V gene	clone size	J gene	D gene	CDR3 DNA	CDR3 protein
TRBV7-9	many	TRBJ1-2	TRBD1	TGTGCCAGCAGCCCCGGACAGGCGGGATACTATGGCTACACCTTC	CASSPGQAGYYGYTF
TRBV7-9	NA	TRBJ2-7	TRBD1	TGTGCCAGCATCCTTTGGACGGGGACAGGGGGCACCGAGCAGTACTTC	CASILWTGTGGTEQYF
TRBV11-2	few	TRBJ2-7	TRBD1	TGTGCCAGCAGCCATCCAGCAGGGGGCGAGCAGTACTTC	CASSHPAGGEQYF
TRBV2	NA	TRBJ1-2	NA	TGTGCCAGCAACCTCGGGGTAGCGGACTATGGCTACACCTTC	CASNLGVADYGYTF
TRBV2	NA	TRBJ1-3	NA	TGTGCCAGCAGTGTGATAAGGGTCTCTGGAAACACCATATATTTT	CASSVIRVSGNTIYF
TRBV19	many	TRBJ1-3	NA	TGTGCCAGTAGTCTTACGACGGCAATCTCTGGAAACACCATATATTTT	CASSLTTAISGNTIYF
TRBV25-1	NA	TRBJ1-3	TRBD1	TGTGCCAGCAGAAGGCGACAGGGAAGCACCATATATTTT	CASRRRQGSTIYF
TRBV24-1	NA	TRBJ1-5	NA	TGTGCCAGCAGTTACCGGGGACGGAAAAATCAGCCCCAGCATTTT	CASSYRGRKNQPQHF
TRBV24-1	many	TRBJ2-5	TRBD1	TGTGCCACCAGTGATCGTCCGAGGGGGCGCGGGGAGACCCAGTACTTC	CATSDRPRGRGETQYF
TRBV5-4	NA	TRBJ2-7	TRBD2	TGTGCCTGGAGTTGGGCAGGGACTATGACCTACTTC	CAWSWAGTMTYF
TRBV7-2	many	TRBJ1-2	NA	TGTGCCAGCAGCTTAGCCCTCGGCCAAGACTGGGGCTACACCTTC	CASSLALGQDWGYTF
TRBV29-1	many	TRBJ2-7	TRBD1	TGCAGCGTTGAAGGAGCGGGACAGGGGTTGTACGAGCAGTACTTC	CSVEGAGQGLYEQYF
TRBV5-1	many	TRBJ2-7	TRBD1	TGCGCCAGCAGCGGGGACAGGGTCTACGAGCAGTACTTC	CASSGDRVYEQYF
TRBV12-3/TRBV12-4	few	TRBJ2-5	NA	TGTGCCAGCGGATTACCGGGAGCCCGCGGGGAGACCCAGTACTTC	CASGLPGARGETQYF
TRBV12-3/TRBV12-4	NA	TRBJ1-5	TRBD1	TGTGCCAGCAGTTTAGGGACAGGGGCCGATCAGCCCCAGCATTTT	CASSLGTGADQPQHF
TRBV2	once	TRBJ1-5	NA	TGCGCCAGCAGCCGCGCACAAGATCAGGGTTCGCCCCAGCATTTT	CASSRAQDQGSPQHF
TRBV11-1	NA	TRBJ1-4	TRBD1	TGTGCCAGCCGGGGACAGGGGAATGAAGAACTGTTTTTT	CASRGQGNEELFF
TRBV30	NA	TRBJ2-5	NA	TGTGCCAGACTAGCGACAGGGCAAGAGACCCAGTACTTC	CARLATGQETQYF
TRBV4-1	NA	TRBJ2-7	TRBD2	TGCGCCAGCAGCCAAGATCCGGGGACTAGCGGCTACGAGCAGTACTTC	CASSQDPGTSGYEQYF
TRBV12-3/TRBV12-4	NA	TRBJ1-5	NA	TGTGCCAGCAGTTTGTTCGGCAGAAACAATCAGCCCCAGCATTTT	CASSLFGRNNQPQHF
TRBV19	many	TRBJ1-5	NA	TGTGCCAGTAGTACCGCTAGGCATAGCATCAATCAGCCCCAGCATTTT	CASSTARHSINQPQHF
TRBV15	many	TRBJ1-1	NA	TGTGCCACCAGAGAGAGACAGCTAATGAACACTGAAGCTTTCTTT	CATRERQLMNTEAFF
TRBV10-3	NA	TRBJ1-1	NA	TGTGCCATCAGTGCGAACTCAGGGGAAGGTGAAAGGAACACTGAAGCTTTCTTT	CAISANSGEGERNTEAFF
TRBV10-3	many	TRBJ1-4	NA	TGTGCCATCAGGAATGAGAGCGCAAATGAAAAACTGTTTTTT	CAIRNESANEKLFF
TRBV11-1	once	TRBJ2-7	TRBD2	TGTGCCAGCAGCCCGGACGGGGGGACCTACGAGCAGTACTTC	CASSPDGGTYEQYF
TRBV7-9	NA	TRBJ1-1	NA	TGTGCCAGCAGCACCAGGACTGTGAACACTGAAGCTTTCTTT	CASSTRTVNTEAFF
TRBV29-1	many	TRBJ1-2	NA	TGCAGCGTTCGTACAGGGACGGATGGCTACACCTTC	CSVRTGTDGYTF
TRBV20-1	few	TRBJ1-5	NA	TGCAGTGCTACAGGTGATCAGCCCCAGCATTTT	CSATGDQPQHF
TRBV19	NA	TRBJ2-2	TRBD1	TGTGCCAGCCGCCCACAGGGGTCCTTCAACACCGGGGAGCTGTTTTTT	CASRPQGSFNTGELFF
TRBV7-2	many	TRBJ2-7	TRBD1	TGTGCCAGCACCGCGACAGGGTCATACGAGCAGTACTTC	CASTATGSYEQYF
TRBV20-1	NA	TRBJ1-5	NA	TGCAGTGCCAGTGACAGGAATCAGCCCCAGCATTTT	CSASDRNQPQHF
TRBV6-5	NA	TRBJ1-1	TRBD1	TGTGCCAGCAGTTTCGACAGGGTGAAGGCTTTCTTT	CASSFDRVKAFF
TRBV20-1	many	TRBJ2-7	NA	TGCAGTGCTAGCGGTGACAGCTACGAGCAGTACTTC	CSASGDSYEQYF
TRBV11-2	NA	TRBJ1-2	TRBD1	TGTGCCAGCAGCGCCCGACAGGGGCTGATAGGCTACACCTTC	CASSARQGLIGYTF
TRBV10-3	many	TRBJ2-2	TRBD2	TGTGCCATCAGTGACCTCGGACTAGCGGGAGGTTTAGGCGGGGAGCTGTTTTTT	CAISDLGLAGGLGGELFF
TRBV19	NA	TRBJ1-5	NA	TGTGCCAGTAGTAAACAGGTCAATCAGCCCCAGCATTTT	CASSKQVNQPQHF
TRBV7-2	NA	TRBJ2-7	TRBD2	TGTGCCAGCAGCTTTAGCGGGCCGACGTACGAGCAGTACTTC	CASSFSGPTYEQYF
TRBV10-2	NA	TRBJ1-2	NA	TGCGCCAGCGGCGGGACATCATCAACTCGAATCAGAGGCTATGGCTACACCTTC	CASGGTSSTRIRGYGYTF
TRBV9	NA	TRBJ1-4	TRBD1	TGTGCCAGCTCCGGACAGGCGACAGGGGCGGAAAAACTGTTTTTT	CASSGQATGAEKLFF
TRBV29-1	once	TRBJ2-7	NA	TGCAGTTTAGTGGCAGGGGACCCTTTTACGCACTTC	CSLVAGDPFTHF
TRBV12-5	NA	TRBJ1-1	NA	TGTGCTAGTGGCTTTGGAGAACGGAAGAACACTGAAGCTTTCTTT	CASGFGERKNTEAFF
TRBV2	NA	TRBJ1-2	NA	TGTGCCAGCAGAGTGGGGAGGGGGGATGGCTACACCTTC	CASRVGRGDGYTF
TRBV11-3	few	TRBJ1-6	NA	TGTGCCAGCAGCTTGGCCTTACGTAACAGTGCTTATAATTCACCCCTCCACTTT	CASSLALRNSAYNSPLHF
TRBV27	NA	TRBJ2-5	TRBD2	TGTGCCAGCAGTTCTCTAGCGGGAGTAGCAGAGACCCAGTACTTC	CASSSLAGVAETQYF
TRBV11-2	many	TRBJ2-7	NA	TGTGCCAGCAGCTTAGGTGGACATCACTACGAGCAGTACTTC	CASSLGGHHYEQYF
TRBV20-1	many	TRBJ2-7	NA	TGCAGTGCTAGGGACACCCACGAGCAGTACTTC	CSARDTHEQYF
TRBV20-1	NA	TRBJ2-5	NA	TGCAGTGCTAGGGGGTCCCGGACTATCACCAAAGAGACCCAGTACTTC	CSARGSRTITKETQYF
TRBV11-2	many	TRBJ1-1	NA	TGTGCCAGCAGCTTAGATCCGTGGGACATCCTCTTT	CASSLDPWDILF
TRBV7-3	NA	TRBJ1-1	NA	TGTGCCAGCAGCTTGGACGGTAAAGATGAAGCTTTCTTT	CASSLDGKDEAFF
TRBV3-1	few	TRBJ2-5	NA	TGTGCCAGCAGCCAGGCGTACTCGGGGCAGGTCTTC	CASSQAYSGQVF
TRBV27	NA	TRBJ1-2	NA	TGTGCCAGCAGGAGAGGGGACCATGGCTACACCTTC	CASRRGDHGYTF
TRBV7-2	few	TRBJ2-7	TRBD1	TGTGCCTCTAGGGGGCAGGCCCCCTACGAGCAGTACTTC	CASRGQAPYEQYF
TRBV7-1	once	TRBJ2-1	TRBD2	TGTGCCAGCAGCTCAATAGCGGGGGGGCTTGTTGAGCAGTTCTTC	CASSSIAGGLVEQFF
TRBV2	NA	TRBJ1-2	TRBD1	TGTGCCTGGAGTGTTTACGACAGGGCCTATGGCTACACCTTC	CAWSVYDRAYGYTF
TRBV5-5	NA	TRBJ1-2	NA	TGTGCCAGCAGCTTGCGGTTTGGCTACACCTTC	CASSLRFGYTF